A selection of T cell receptor beta chains follows, all from one sample in a study of T cell responses to AZD1222 COVID-19 vaccine. The assay was immunoSEQ multiplex PCR, and TCRdb's table has in-frame clones only and misses some. This table has 77,000 or so clones, 87% appearing once. Sample: peripheral blood, taken 28 days after the second AZD1222 dose. These receptors originate from an adult who received the AZD1222 COVID-19 vaccine. Both conserved end residues are part of each CDR3. Each record gives: J gene, V gene, CDR3 protein.

j_call: TRBJ1-5; v_call: TRBV28; cdr3_aa: CASSLPSGYGQPQHF
j_call: TRBJ1-1; v_call: TRBV9; cdr3_aa: CASSVDVGTEAFF
j_call: TRBJ2-1; v_call: TRBV6-5; cdr3_aa: CASTLRADDNEQFF
j_call: TRBJ1-2; v_call: TRBV5-5; cdr3_aa: CASTTSMGQNYGYTF
j_call: TRBJ2-7; v_call: TRBV7-2; cdr3_aa: CASSLGIGNYEQYF
j_call: TRBJ1-2; v_call: TRBV7-9; cdr3_aa: CASSFGPERGGYTF
j_call: TRBJ1-5; v_call: TRBV7-9; cdr3_aa: CASSLAGRSGDGNQPQHF
j_call: TRBJ2-1; v_call: TRBV14; cdr3_aa: CASSHPRTSGKYNEQFF
j_call: TRBJ1-4; v_call: TRBV7-9; cdr3_aa: CASSGGQTTNEKLFF
j_call: TRBJ1-1; v_call: TRBV7-6; cdr3_aa: CASSLAIGQNTEAFF
j_call: TRBJ2-2; v_call: TRBV5-1; cdr3_aa: CASSPTSGGNTGELFF
j_call: TRBJ1-2; v_call: TRBV18; cdr3_aa: CASSPKTGNYGYTF
j_call: TRBJ2-7; v_call: TRBV28; cdr3_aa: CASKPGSYEQYF
j_call: TRBJ1-4; v_call: TRBV19; cdr3_aa: CASSPPSGASEKLFF
j_call: TRBJ2-1; v_call: TRBV7-3; cdr3_aa: CASSPPRGYEQFF
j_call: TRBJ1-6; v_call: TRBV27; cdr3_aa: CASRIDGTYNSPLHF
j_call: TRBJ2-7; v_call: TRBV29-1; cdr3_aa: CSVRTGFEQYF
j_call: TRBJ2-5; v_call: TRBV7-8; cdr3_aa: CASSLVREQETQYF
j_call: TRBJ1-1; v_call: TRBV5-4; cdr3_aa: CASSYLSESEAFF
j_call: TRBJ1-2; v_call: TRBV6-6; cdr3_aa: CASSYSNQGRDGYTF
j_call: TRBJ1-6; v_call: TRBV11-3; cdr3_aa: CASSFGGPGGNSPLHF
j_call: TRBJ1-6; v_call: TRBV11-2; cdr3_aa: CASSLERSSPLHF
j_call: TRBJ2-6; v_call: TRBV19; cdr3_aa: CASSIPGDLSGANVLTF
j_call: TRBJ2-6; v_call: TRBV14; cdr3_aa: CASSQEWASGANVLTF
j_call: TRBJ1-6; v_call: TRBV10-1; cdr3_aa: CASSEGTAVNSPLHF
j_call: TRBJ1-5; v_call: TRBV30; cdr3_aa: CAWSAGGSQPQHF
j_call: TRBJ2-6; v_call: TRBV2; cdr3_aa: CASRRSSGANVLTF